This TCR beta chain was sequenced during a study of T cell repertoires in cytomegalovirus infection. Study as a whole: Well-studied HLA-B-restricted epitopes and recently identified HLA-C-restricted epitopes of CMV were both used in the study. CMV infection and matching HLA type were both indicated by public TCR beta signatures.

This clonotype has just a few counts. The target antigen is unknown. Study-level findings and limits: People with CMV and the relevant HLA were identified by cumulative public TCR beta family frequency.

TCRdb passed the reads through MiXCR, listing each CDR3 protein once. This table holds hundreds of thousands of distinct CDR3 sequences, approximately 40% found once. CDR1 MNHNS and CDR2 SASEGT come from the germline V gene. V gave up 7 bases and J gave up 7 bases, with 20 bases separating them. The CDR3 sequence is 14 residues long. The receptor was derived from a human donor in good health (CMV status not recorded). Some clones in this sample may be carry-over from other donors' samples. This chain connects TRBV6-1 to TRBJ2-7, with D tentatively TRBD2 (5 bases). The specimen comprised cultured PBMCs, sampled from culture after CMV antigen stimulation. The CDR3 here is CASNTGYSPGEQYF. In DNA form, the CDR3 reads TGTGCCAGCAATACGGGATACTCCCCGGGTGAGCAGTACTTC.